The 21 T cell receptor beta chains presented below share a single source sample, sequenced in a study of response to subunit inactivated influenza vaccine. TCRdb itself ran the RT-PCR reads through MiXCR, one entry per CDR3 protein. This sample yields 500,000 to 550,000 distinct CDR3 sequences, of which around 8% are seen a single time; approximately 13% belongs to the top ten. The sequences come from PBMCs from blood, collected about 24 months after vaccination. All receptors derive from a man in his fifties or sixties who received an inactivated influenza vaccine.

The CDR3 loop is CASSLDGRRLSGTGLNTGELFF. CDR3 in DNA: TGCGCCAGCAGCTTGGATGGTAGGCGACTTAGCGGAACCGGCCTGAACACCGGGGAGCTGTTTTTT. The chain combines TRBV5-1 with TRBJ2-2; D might be TRBD2 (6 bases). V was cut by 0 bases and J by 1 base, with 28 bases left in between. Germline V lookup: CDR1 SGHRS, CDR2 YFSETQ. The CDR3 has 22 amino acids. The whole variable domain, filled in from reference TRBV5-1 and TRBJ2-2, reads KAGVTQTPRYLIKTRGQQVTLSCSPISGHRSVSWYQQTPGQGLQFLFEYFSETQRNKGNFPGRFSGRQFSNSRSEMNVSTLELGDSALYLCASSLDGRRLSGTGLNTGELFFGEGSRLTVL.

This clonotype was counted many times. The rearrangement joins TRBV24-1 to TRBJ2-5; D is perhaps TRBD1 (6 bases). This CDR3 is 15 amino acids long. V dropped 5 bases and J dropped 2 bases, with 14 bases sitting between them. CDR1 and CDR2 (germline): KGHDR, SFDVKD. The CDR3 DNA sequence: TGTGCCACCAGTGCCGCCGGGACATCTCAAGAGACCCAGTACTTC. Residues: CATSAAGTSQETQYF.

This clonotype has only a few counts. This rearrangement joins TRBV3-1 to TRBJ1-5; D gene ambiguous. The CDR3 sequence is 16 residues long. Germline CDR1 LGHDT, CDR2 YNNKEL (reference sequence). V shed 3 bases and J shed 0 bases, with 12 bases lying between them. The CDR3 region is CASSHGWQNSNQPQHF. Here the CDR3 DNA reads TGTGCCAGCAGCCACGGTTGGCAGAATAGCAATCAGCCCCAGCATTTT.

The V gene is TRBV7-9, the J gene TRBJ1-2; no firm D call. This CDR3 comprises 14 residues. From germline, CDR1 is SEHNR and CDR2 FQNEAQ (reference sequence). V was trimmed by 1 base and J by 4 bases, leaving 10 bases between them. The CDR3 nucleotides read TGTGCCAGCAGCTTAGAATCCCTATTCTATGGCTACACCTTC. Translated, it gives CASSLESLFYGYTF.

The V call is TRBV5-6, the J call TRBJ1-1, with D maybe TRBD1 (6 bases). The CDR3 is 16 amino acids. Trimming cost V 4 bases and J 1 base, with 17 bases left between them. The germline V gene has CDR1 SGHDT and CDR2 YYEEEE. The CDR3 loop reads CASSPEKTTGNTEAFF. The CDR3, as DNA: TGTGCCAGCAGCCCCGAGAAGACGACAGGGAACACTGAAGCTTTCTTT. Based on the CDR3 plus reference TRBV5-6 and TRBJ1-1, the full variable domain is DAGVTQSPTHLIKTRGQQVTLRCSPKSGHDTVSWYQQALGQGPQFIFQYYEEEERQRGNFPDRFSGHQFPNYSSELNVNALLLGDSALYLCASSPEKTTGNTEAFFGQGTRLTVV.

This clonotype has ten or more counts. The genes are TRBV7-2 and TRBJ2-1; 11 bases map to TRBD1. The CDR3 runs 15 residues. Germline trimming cut 6 bases from V and 6 bases from J; bases unmatched to any gene: 7. Germline CDR1 SGHTA, CDR2 FQGNSA. The DNA of the CDR3 is TGTGCCAGCAGATCGACCGGGACAGGGGGCAATGAGCAGTTCTTC. Protein product: CASRSTGTGGNEQFF.

This clonotype was found a few times. The chain carries TRBV9 and TRBJ2-2; TRBD2 might be the D (6 bases). CDR3 length: 16 residues. Trimming cost V 1 base and J 3 bases, with 13 bases left between them. Germline CDR1 SGDLS, CDR2 YYNGEE. CDR3 nucleotides: TGTGCCAGCAGCGTATTCGGCGGGAAAGACACCGGGGAGCTGTTTTTT. It translates to CASSVFGGKDTGELFF.

This clonotype was recorded many times. This sequence joins TRBV28 and TRBJ1-5; tentative D call: TRBD1 (6 bases). The length of the CDR3 is 14 residues. The ends were cut back, 6 bases at V and 3 bases at J, with 12 bases in the middle. From germline, CDR1 is MDHEN and CDR2 SYDVKM. The CDR3 spells CASSLRGINQPQHF. The DNA of the CDR3 is TGTGCCAGCAGCCTAAGGGGGATCAATCAGCCCCAGCATTTT.

The chain couples TRBV20-1 to TRBJ2-7, with D maybe TRBD2 (5 bases). CDR3 length: 13 residues. Germline CDR1 is DFQATT and CDR2 is SNEGSKA (reference sequence). V was trimmed by 3 bases and J by 3 bases, leaving 12 bases between them. CDR3 bases: TGCAGTGCTAGGGGCAGGACTTACTACGAGCAGTACTTC. Amino acids: CSARGRTYYEQYF.

This sequence joins TRBV7-2 and TRBJ2-7, with 10 positions matching TRBD2. Germline loops: CDR1 SGHTA, CDR2 FQGNSA. The CDR3 runs 16 residues. V was clipped by 5 bases and J by 2 bases; unmatched bases: 9. CDR3: CASSPSSSGGTYEQYF. In DNA, the CDR3 is TGTGCCAGCAGCCCCAGCTCTAGCGGGGGAACCTACGAGCAGTACTTC.

There are a few counts of this clonotype. V gene TRBV20-1 combines with J gene TRBJ1-2; tentative D call: TRBD1 (5 bases). CDR3 size: 12 residues. The germline CDR1 and CDR2 sequences are DFQATT and SNEGSKA (reference sequence). V gave up 4 bases and J gave up 4 bases, with 10 bases separating them. CDR3 nucleotide sequence: TGCAGTGCTACAGGGACGGCCTATGGCTACACCTTC. The encoded protein is CSATGTAYGYTF.

About this clonotype: This may be a read error, as it is one base from a much larger clone. This rearrangement joins TRBV20-1 to TRBJ2-1; the match to TRBD2 covers 8 bases. The CDR3 has 13 residues. Germline-derived CDR1 and CDR2 are DFQATT and SNEGSKA (reference sequence). Trimming took 3 bases from V and 8 from J; bases not matched to a gene: 6. The CDR3 DNA sequence: TGCAGTGCTAGTGGCGGGGGGCACTATGAGCAGTTCTTC. Protein sequence: CSASGGGHYEQFF.

This clonotype was detected only a few times. The chain combines TRBV4-2 with TRBJ2-2; a possible D gene is TRBD2 (6 bases). The ends were cut back, 0 bases at V and 2 bases at J, with 22 bases in the middle. Per the germline V gene, CDR1 is LGHNA and CDR2 is YNFKEQ. There are 20 residues in the CDR3. The CDR3 nucleotides read TGTGCCAGCAGCCAAGAGGGCATGGGGGGAGGAATTTATAACACCGGGGAGCTGTTTTTT. It is translated as CASSQEGMGGGIYNTGELFF.

This clonotype was observed many times. This chain links TRBV29-1 with TRBJ1-2; D unresolved. V was shortened by 1 base and J by 8 bases, with 8 bases between the two germline ends. This CDR3 region has 11 residues. Germline CDR1 and CDR2: SQVTM and ANQGSEA. CDR3 in amino acids: CSVEGGLGYTF. DNA of the CDR3: TGCAGCGTTGAAGGGGGTTTAGGCTACACCTTC. The full variable domain, in which reference TRBV29-1 and TRBJ1-2 provide the parts outside the CDR3, is SAVISQKPSRDICQRGTSLTIQCQVDSQVTMMFWYRQQPGQSLTLIATANQGSEATYESGFVIDKFPISRPNLTFSTLTVSNMSPEDSSIYLCSVEGGLGYTFGSGTRLTVV.

In this sample, this clonotype turned up a few times. The chain uses TRBV7-2 and TRBJ2-1; 16 nucleotides match TRBD2. This CDR3 contains 20 residues. CDR1 SGHTA and CDR2 FQGNSA come from the germline V gene. With V trimmed by 1 base and J by 8 bases, 14 bases remained unmatched. This CDR3 is CASSLDRGTSGRALDYEQFF. The CDR3 DNA follows: TGTGCCAGCAGCTTAGACCGAGGGACTAGCGGGAGGGCCCTAGACTATGAGCAGTTCTTC.

This clonotype has a handful of counts. The rearrangement uses TRBV10-3 and TRBJ1-5; maybe TRBD1 (6 bases). Germline lookup yields CDR1 ENHRY and CDR2 SYGVKD. The germline V and J ends were trimmed by 6 bases and 2 bases, with 17 bases remaining between them. The CDR3 runs 16 residues. The CDR3 region has the DNA TGTGCCATCAGCCAAGAGGGGGGTGCGCGCAATCAGCCCCAGCATTTT. It yields the protein CAISQEGGARNQPQHF.

This clonotype occurred a few times. V usage is TRBV5-1 and J usage is TRBJ2-1; 14 positions match TRBD2. Germline V gene sequence: CDR1 SGHRS, CDR2 YFSETQ. J gave up 6 bases and V 4 bases, and 6 bases lay outside the gene matches. The CDR3 is 16 amino acids. The CDR3 DNA reads TGCGCCAGCAGCCGGACTAGCGGGAGGTCTGCCAATGAGCAGTTCTTC. Its translation: CASSRTSGRSANEQFF.

The chain is built from TRBV27 and TRBJ2-5, with D maybe TRBD2 (5 bases). This CDR3 is built from 15 residues. CDR1 is MNHEY and CDR2 is SMNVEV in the germline V gene (reference sequence). The ends were cut back, 7 bases at V and 5 bases at J, with 20 bases in the middle. The CDR3 sequence: CASTRKGRVGETQYF. Written as DNA, the CDR3 is TGTGCCAGCACTAGGAAAGGGCGGGTGGGGGAGACCCAGTACTTC.

This sequence joins TRBV12-3 or TRBV12-4 and TRBJ2-1; either TRBD1 or TRBD2 may supply D (6 bases each). The CDR3 is 15 amino acids. The V end was cut by 6 bases, the J end by 0 bases, with 12 bases between. The CDR3 region is CASRLRGLSYNEQFF. The CDR3 coding sequence is TGTGCCAGCAGATTACGGGGGCTCTCCTACAATGAGCAGTTCTTC.

The chain is built from TRBV28 and TRBJ2-7, with 7 nucleotides matching TRBD1. The CDR3 extends over 15 amino acids. J was trimmed by 1 base and V by 3 bases; bases with no gene match: 6. Germline V gene data show CDR1 as MDHEN and CDR2 as SYDVKM. In nucleotides, the CDR3 is TGTGCCAGCAGTTTCCTGACAGGGCGTTCCTACGAGCAGTACTTC. It is translated as CASSFLTGRSYEQYF.

This chain uses TRBV6-2 or TRBV6-3 with TRBJ2-2, with D possibly TRBD1 on 6 matching bases. The CDR3 covers 15 residues. V dropped 8 bases and J dropped 0 bases, with 13 bases sitting between them. Germline V gene sequence: CDR1 MNHEY, CDR2 SVGEGT. In DNA, the CDR3 is TGTGCCAGCCGTACGGGACACTCGAACACCGGGGAGCTGTTTTTT. It is translated as CASRTGHSNTGELFF.